What follows are 25 T cell receptor beta chains derived from one specimen sequenced in a study of Tregs in tolerant kidney transplant recipients. Some clones are missing from TCRdb's copy, which holds only in-frame ones; the method was immunoSEQ multiplex PCR. The data hold 55,000 to 70,000 clones, with 75% to 90% observed a single time. The starting material was Tregs from blood, obtained before the transplant. The receptors originated from a human donor who received a combined kidney and bone marrow transplant.

J is TRBJ2-7 and V is TRBV29-1; 9 nucleotides line up with TRBD1. Germline lookup yields CDR1 SQVTM and CDR2 ANQGSEA. V shed 3 bases and J 3 bases; nucleotides not matched to a gene: 9. The CDR3 runs to 15 residues. DNA for the CDR3: TGCAGCGTTGAGGGGGTTGGGACAGGGCACTACGAGCAGTACTTC. It translates to CSVEGVGTGHYEQYF.

The chain has TRBV11-2 and TRBJ2-5; perhaps TRBD1 as D (6 bases). In germline, CDR1 is SGHAT, CDR2 FQNNGV. This CDR3 spans 15 amino acids. V lost 6 bases and J 1 base, leaving 15 bases between the germline ends. The CDR3: CASRRTDRSQETQYF. CDR3 bases: TGTGCCAGCAGACGGACAGACCGCTCCCAAGAGACCCAGTACTTC.

Remarks on this clone: Other DNA sequences in the same sample also yield this CDR3. The rearrangement uses TRBV5-1 and TRBJ2-3; D is perhaps TRBD1 or TRBD2 (5 bases each). The germline CDR1 and CDR2 sequences are SGHRS and YFSETQ. V shed 0 bases and J shed 0 bases, with 5 bases lying between them. The CDR3 runs to 14 residues. CDR3 sequence (DNA): TGCGCCAGCAGCTTGGGGGGGAGCACAGATACGCAGTATTTT. Protein sequence: CASSLGGSTDTQYF.

J is TRBJ2-7 and V is TRBV9, with unresolved D. Trimming left V 0 bases short and J 3 bases short, with 13 bases between. Germline assignment: CDR1 SGDLS and CDR2 YYNGEE. This CDR3 comprises 15 residues. The CDR3 sequence is CASSVGPTEYYEQYF. DNA for the CDR3: TGTGCCAGCAGCGTAGGACCGACGGAATACTACGAGCAGTACTTC.

The chain joins TRBV5-6 to TRBJ2-2; 7 nucleotides match TRBD2. Per the germline V gene, CDR1 is SGHDT and CDR2 is YYEEEE. This CDR3 comprises 16 residues. Trimming removed 4 bases from V and 5 bases from J; junction bases left unmatched: 11. The chain's CDR3 is CASSPPGLFVTGELFF. CDR3 in DNA: TGTGCCAGCAGCCCACCGGGACTATTCGTTACCGGGGAGCTGTTTTTT.

This chain links TRBV5-6 with TRBJ2-3, with D maybe TRBD1 (6 bases). Looked up from germline, CDR1 is SGHDT and CDR2 is YYEEEE. The CDR3 extends over 13 amino acids. Between the trimmed V and J ends, which lost 4 bases and 5 bases, there was a span of 11 bases. In DNA, the CDR3 is TGTGCCAGCAGCCTGGACAGAGTAGATACGCAGTATTTT. It is translated as CASSLDRVDTQYF.

This rearrangement joins TRBV15 to TRBJ2-5, with D perhaps given as TRBD1 or TRBD2 (5 bases each). The CDR3 runs 13 residues. Deletions cut 11 bases from V and 3 bases from J, with 16 bases between. Per the germline V gene, CDR1 is LNHNV and CDR2 is YYDKDF (reference sequence). CDR3 bases: TGTGCCTCCCACGTTGGGGGAGAAGAGACCCAGTACTTC. Amino acid sequence: CASHVGGEETQYF.

In this sample, this clone turned up a few times. This chain connects TRBV7-9 to TRBJ1-3, with D perhaps matching TRBD1 (6 bases). Per germline, CDR1 SEHNR and CDR2 FQNEAQ (reference sequence). With 11 bases removed from V and 4 bases from J, the gap between germline ends came to 15 bases. The CDR3 covers 13 residues. CDR3 nucleotide sequence: TGTGCCGGGGCTAGCGGGACAGGAAACACCATATATTTT. Translation gives CAGASGTGNTIYF.

This chain uses TRBV4-2 with TRBJ2-1; 16 bases map to TRBD2. CDR1 is LGHNA and CDR2 is YNFKEQ in the germline V gene. The CDR3 has 17 amino acids. V shed 3 bases, J shed 7 bases, and the junction held 6 bases outside the gene matches. CDR3 in DNA: TGTGCCAGCAGCCAGGGGACTAGCGGGGGGGCCAAAAATGAGCAGTTCTTC. It is translated as CASSQGTSGGAKNEQFF.

The V gene is TRBV7-2, the J gene TRBJ1-5; 7 nucleotides line up with TRBD1. Germline values: CDR1 SGHTA, CDR2 FQGNSA. This CDR3 comprises 14 residues. Trimming at V came to 5 bases and at J to 8 bases, leaving 9 bases not matched to a gene. The CDR3 reads CASSRQGTGKPQHF. CDR3 DNA sequence: TGTGCCAGCAGCCGACAGGGTACGGGGAAGCCCCAGCATTTT. Combining the CDR3 with reference TRBV7-2 and TRBJ1-5 gives the whole variable domain GAGVSQSPSNKVTEKGKDVELRCDPISGHTALYWYRQSLGQGLEFLIYFQGNSAPDKSGLPSDRFSAERTGGSVSTLTIQRTQQEDSAVYLCASSRQGTGKPQHFGDGTRLSIL.

The rearrangement joins TRBV7-8 to TRBJ2-7; no reliable D call. Germline V lookup: CDR1 SGHVS, CDR2 FQNEAQ. V gave up 4 bases and J gave up 0 bases, with 10 bases separating them. CDR3 length equals 14 residues. CDR3 DNA sequence: TGTGCCAGCAGCTACCAGACCGGCTCCTACGAGCAGTACTTC. This translates into CASSYQTGSYEQYF.

The chain combines TRBV14 with TRBJ2-2; 9 bases map to TRBD1. CDR1 is SGHDN, CDR2 FVKESK, per germline. With 0 bases clipped from V and 0 bases from J, the junction kept 11 bases outside the gene matches. There are 20 residues in the CDR3. CDR3 in DNA: TGTGCCAGCAGCCAAGATAAATGGGGTCGGACAGGGGCGAACACCGGGGAGCTGTTTTTT. This gives the protein CASSQDKWGRTGANTGELFF.

V usage is TRBV27 and J usage is TRBJ1-5; TRBD1 agrees at 10 bases. CDR1 is MNHEY, CDR2 SMNVEV, per germline (reference sequence). The CDR3 consists of 17 residues. The V gene end was trimmed by 2 bases and the J gene end by 6 bases; junction bases not matched to a gene: 10. The CDR3 is CASSLRTGGATGQPQHF. As DNA, the CDR3 is TGTGCCAGCAGTTTAAGGACAGGGGGTGCTACGGGTCAGCCCCAGCATTTT.

V usage is TRBV5-6 and J usage is TRBJ2-7; either TRBD1 or TRBD2 may fit D (5 bases each). With 4 bases removed from V and 3 bases from J, the gap between germline ends came to 20 bases. The CDR3 sequence is 16 residues long. Germline V CDR1 and CDR2: SGHDT, YYEEEE. The CDR3 region is CASSLPTGDGYYEQYF. For the CDR3, the DNA is TGTGCCAGCAGCCTGCCCACTGGGGACGGATACTACGAGCAGTACTTC.

J is TRBJ2-6 and V is TRBV11-3; 10 bases are a match to TRBD1. The CDR3 totals 20 residues. Per the germline V gene, CDR1 is SGHNT and CDR2 is YENEEA. Trimming cost V 6 bases and J 0 bases; bases outside gene matches: 14. The CDR3 bases are TGTGCCAGCAGATGTCGACAGGGGGCCAGAGGGCTCTCTGGGGCCAACGTCCTGACTTTC. Protein sequence: CASRCRQGARGLSGANVLTF.

V usage is TRBV12-2 and J usage is TRBJ2-6; whether TRBD1, the table's D call, matches the DNA was not checked. TRBV12-2 is assigned pseudogene status. This CDR3 is 19 amino acids long. The CDR3 DNA follows: TGTGCAAGTCGCTTAGTGGTGACAGGGGTTCTATTCGGGGCCAACGTCCTGACTTTC. Protein: CASRLVVTGVLFGANVLTF.

The sample holds one count of this clone. The rearrangement joins TRBV13 to TRBJ2-7, with 12 bases lining up with TRBD1. Germline trimming cut 5 bases from V and 5 bases from J; bases unmatched to any gene: 4. CDR1 is PRHDT and CDR2 is FYEKMQ in the germline V gene (reference sequence). CDR3 length equals 14 residues. The DNA of the CDR3 is TGTGCCAGCAGCCAGGGACAGGGGGCCAACGAGCAGTACTTC. Protein sequence: CASSQGQGANEQYF.

The chain joins TRBV11-2 to TRBJ1-1; 7 nucleotides agree with TRBD1. Germline loops: CDR1 SGHAT, CDR2 FQNNGV. This CDR3 is 16 amino acids long. The J segment lost 3 bases and the V segment lost 5 bases, leaving 12 bases of the junction unmatched. CDR3 sequence reads: CASSPNDRVMDTEAFF. The CDR3 coding sequence is TGTGCCAGCAGCCCGAACGACAGGGTTATGGACACTGAAGCTTTCTTT.

Comment on this clone: This sample also contains other DNA sequences that code for the same CDR3. The V and J genes are TRBV5-6 and TRBJ2-1; 8 bases are shared with TRBD2. This CDR3 region has 15 residues. Germline CDR1 SGHDT, CDR2 YYEEEE. V lost 3 bases and J lost 13; bases outside the gene matches: 15. Written as DNA, the CDR3 is TGTGCCAGCAGCTGGGGGGTCGGACGGGGGACTAGTCAGTTCTTC. It specifies CASSWGVGRGTSQFF.

V usage is TRBV6-6 and J usage is TRBJ2-1; 8 bases map to TRBD1. CDR1 is MNHNY, CDR2 SVGAGI, per germline (reference sequence). This CDR3 contains 16 residues. The V and J ends lost 6 bases and 1 base, in that order; junction bases with no gene match: 8. In DNA form, the CDR3 reads TGTGCCAGCAGATCCAGGGGGCGAGGTTCCTACAATGAGCAGTTCTTC. Protein: CASRSRGRGSYNEQFF.

This rearrangement joins TRBV25-1 to TRBJ1-3; D call uncertain. This CDR3 spans 16 amino acids. The V and J ends lost 2 bases and 0 bases respectively, with 11 bases between them. Germline V lookup: CDR1 MGHDK, CDR2 SYGVNS. The CDR3, as DNA: TGTGCCAGCAGTGAAGGGAGGCCGACCTCTGGAAACACCATATATTTT. This sequence encodes CASSEGRPTSGNTIYF.

This chain links TRBV5-4 with TRBJ1-1; no clear D. V lost 4 bases, J lost 1 base, and 11 bases lay in between. Germline-derived CDR1 and CDR2 are SGHNT and YYREEE (reference sequence). The CDR3 spans 14 residues. The CDR3 is CASSPGETNTEAFF. The CDR3, as DNA: TGTGCCAGCAGCCCAGGAGAAACGAACACTGAAGCTTTCTTT.

This clone was recorded only once. This chain joins TRBV29-1 and TRBJ2-7; 11 nucleotides line up with TRBD1. V shed 7 bases, J shed 2 bases, and the junction held 4 bases outside the gene matches. This CDR3 has 13 residues. CDR1 SQVTM and CDR2 ANQGSEA come from the germline V gene. The CDR3: CSAWDRGTYEQYF. The CDR3 nucleotides read TGCAGCGCCTGGGACAGGGGGACCTACGAGCAGTACTTC.

The chain joins TRBV7-7 to TRBJ2-5; D uncertain. With 3 bases removed from V and 1 base from J, the gap between germline ends came to 18 bases. CDR1 is SSHAT, CDR2 FNYEAQ, per germline (reference sequence). The CDR3 loop spans 17 amino acids. CDR3 coding DNA: TGTGCCAGCAGCTTCCTCCGGCCGGGTCTCCCCCAAGAGACCCAGTACTTC. This encodes CASSFLRPGLPQETQYF.

In its sample, this clone was seen once. J is TRBJ2-6 and V is TRBV29-1; 9 positions agree with TRBD1. J was trimmed by 2 bases and V by 4 bases; bases with no gene match: 6. The CDR3 sequence is 16 residues long. Germline CDR1 SQVTM, CDR2 ANQGSEA. DNA for the CDR3: TGCAGCGTTGCTCTACAGGGGGCCCCTGGGGCCAACGTCCTGACTTTC. Its translation: CSVALQGAPGANVLTF.